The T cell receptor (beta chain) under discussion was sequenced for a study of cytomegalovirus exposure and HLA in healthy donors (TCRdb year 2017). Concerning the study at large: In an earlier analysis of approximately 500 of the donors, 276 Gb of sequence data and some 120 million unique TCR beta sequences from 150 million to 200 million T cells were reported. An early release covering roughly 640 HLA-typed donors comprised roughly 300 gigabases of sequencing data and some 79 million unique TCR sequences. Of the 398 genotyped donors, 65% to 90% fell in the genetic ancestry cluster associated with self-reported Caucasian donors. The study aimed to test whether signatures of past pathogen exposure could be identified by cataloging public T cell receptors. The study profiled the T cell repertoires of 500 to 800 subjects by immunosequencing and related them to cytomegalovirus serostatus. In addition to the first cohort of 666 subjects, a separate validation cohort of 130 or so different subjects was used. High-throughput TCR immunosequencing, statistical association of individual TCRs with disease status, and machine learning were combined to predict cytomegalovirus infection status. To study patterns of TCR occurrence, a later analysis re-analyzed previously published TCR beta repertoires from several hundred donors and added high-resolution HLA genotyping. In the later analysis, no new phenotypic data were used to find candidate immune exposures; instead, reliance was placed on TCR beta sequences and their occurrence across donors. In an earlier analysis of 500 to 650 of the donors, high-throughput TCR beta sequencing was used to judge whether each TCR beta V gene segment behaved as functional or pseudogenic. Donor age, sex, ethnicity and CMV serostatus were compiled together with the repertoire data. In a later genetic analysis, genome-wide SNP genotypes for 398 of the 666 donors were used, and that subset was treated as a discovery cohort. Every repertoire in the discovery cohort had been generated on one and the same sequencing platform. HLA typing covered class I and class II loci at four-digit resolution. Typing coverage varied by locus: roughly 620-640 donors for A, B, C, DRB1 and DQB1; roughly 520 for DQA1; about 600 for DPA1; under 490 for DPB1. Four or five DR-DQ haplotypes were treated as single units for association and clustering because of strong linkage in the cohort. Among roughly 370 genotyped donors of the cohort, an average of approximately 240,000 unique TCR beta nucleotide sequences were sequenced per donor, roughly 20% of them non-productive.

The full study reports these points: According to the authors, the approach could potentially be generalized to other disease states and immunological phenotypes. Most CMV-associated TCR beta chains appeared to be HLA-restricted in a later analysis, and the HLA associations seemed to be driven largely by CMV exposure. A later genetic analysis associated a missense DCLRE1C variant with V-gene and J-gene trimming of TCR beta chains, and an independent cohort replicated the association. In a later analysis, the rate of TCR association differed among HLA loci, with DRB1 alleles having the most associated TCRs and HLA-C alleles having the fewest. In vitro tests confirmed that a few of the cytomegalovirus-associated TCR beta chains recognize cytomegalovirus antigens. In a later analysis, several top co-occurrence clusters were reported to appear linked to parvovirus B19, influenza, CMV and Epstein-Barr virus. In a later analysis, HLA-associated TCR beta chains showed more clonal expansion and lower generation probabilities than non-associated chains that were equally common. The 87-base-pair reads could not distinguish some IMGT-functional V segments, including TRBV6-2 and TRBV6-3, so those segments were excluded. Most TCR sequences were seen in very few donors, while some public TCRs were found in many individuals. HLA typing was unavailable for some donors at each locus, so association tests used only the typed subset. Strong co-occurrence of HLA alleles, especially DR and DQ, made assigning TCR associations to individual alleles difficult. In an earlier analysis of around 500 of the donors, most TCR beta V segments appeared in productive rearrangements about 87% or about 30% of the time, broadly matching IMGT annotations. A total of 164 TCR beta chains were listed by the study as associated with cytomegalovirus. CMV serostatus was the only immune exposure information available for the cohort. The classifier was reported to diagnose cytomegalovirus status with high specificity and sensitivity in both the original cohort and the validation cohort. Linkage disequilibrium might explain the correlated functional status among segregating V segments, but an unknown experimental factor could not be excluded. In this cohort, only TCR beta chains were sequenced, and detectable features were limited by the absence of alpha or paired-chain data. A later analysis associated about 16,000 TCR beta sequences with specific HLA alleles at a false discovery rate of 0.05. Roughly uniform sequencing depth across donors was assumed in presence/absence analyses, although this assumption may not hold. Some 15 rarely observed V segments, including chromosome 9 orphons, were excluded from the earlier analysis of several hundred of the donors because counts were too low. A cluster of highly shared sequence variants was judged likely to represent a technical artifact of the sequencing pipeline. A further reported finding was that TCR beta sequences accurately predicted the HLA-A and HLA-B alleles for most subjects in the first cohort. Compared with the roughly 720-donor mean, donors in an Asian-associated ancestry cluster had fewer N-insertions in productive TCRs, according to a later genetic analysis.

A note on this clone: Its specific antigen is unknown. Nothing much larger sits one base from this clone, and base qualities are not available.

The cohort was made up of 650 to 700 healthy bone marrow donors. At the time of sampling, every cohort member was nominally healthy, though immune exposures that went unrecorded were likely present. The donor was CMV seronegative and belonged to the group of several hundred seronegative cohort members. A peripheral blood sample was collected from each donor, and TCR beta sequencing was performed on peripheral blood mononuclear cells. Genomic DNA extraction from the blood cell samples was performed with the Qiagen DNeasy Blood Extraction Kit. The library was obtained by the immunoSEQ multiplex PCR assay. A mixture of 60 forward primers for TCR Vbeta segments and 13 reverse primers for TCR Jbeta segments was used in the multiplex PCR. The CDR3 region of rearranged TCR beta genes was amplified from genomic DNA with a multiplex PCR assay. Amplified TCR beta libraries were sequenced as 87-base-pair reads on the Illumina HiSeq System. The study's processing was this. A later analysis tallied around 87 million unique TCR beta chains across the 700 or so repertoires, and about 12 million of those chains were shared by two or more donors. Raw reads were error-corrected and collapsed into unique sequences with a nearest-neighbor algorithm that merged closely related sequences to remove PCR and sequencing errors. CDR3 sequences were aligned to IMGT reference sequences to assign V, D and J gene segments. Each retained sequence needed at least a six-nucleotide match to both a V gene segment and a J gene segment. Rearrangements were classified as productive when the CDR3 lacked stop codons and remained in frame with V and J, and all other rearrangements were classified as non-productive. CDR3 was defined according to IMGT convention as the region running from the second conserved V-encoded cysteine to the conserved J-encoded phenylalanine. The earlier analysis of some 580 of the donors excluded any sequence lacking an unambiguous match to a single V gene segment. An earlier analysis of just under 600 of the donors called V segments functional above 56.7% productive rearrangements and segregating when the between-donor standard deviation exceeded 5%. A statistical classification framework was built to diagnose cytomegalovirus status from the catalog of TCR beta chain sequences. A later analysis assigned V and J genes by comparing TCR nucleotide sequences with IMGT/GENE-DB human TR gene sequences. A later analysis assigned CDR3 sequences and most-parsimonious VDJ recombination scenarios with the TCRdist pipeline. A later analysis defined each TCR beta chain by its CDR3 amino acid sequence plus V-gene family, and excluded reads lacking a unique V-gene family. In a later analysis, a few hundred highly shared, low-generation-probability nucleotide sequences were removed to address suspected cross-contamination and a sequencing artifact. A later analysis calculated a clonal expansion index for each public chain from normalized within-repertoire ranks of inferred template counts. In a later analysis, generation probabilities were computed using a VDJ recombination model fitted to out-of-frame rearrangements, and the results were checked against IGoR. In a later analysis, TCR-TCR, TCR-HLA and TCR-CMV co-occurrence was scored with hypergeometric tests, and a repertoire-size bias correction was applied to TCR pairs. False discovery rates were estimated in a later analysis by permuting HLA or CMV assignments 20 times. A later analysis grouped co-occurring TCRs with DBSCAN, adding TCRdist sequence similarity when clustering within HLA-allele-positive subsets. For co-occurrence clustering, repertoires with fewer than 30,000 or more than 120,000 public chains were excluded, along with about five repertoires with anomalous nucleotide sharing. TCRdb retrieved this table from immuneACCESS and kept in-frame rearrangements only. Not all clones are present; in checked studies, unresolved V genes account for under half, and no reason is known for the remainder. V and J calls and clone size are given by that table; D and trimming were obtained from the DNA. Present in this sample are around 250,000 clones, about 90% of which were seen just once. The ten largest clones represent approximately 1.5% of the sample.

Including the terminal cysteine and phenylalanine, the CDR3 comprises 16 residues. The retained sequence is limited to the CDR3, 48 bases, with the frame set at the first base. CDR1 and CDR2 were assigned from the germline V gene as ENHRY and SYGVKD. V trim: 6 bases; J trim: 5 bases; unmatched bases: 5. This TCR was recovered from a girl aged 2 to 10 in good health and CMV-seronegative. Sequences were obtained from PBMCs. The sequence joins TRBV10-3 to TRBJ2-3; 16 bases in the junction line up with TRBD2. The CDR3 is CAISGTSGRAEDTQYF. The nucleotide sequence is TGTGCCATCAGCGGGACTAGCGGGAGGGCCGAAGATACGCAGTATTTT.